In this sample, the clone carrying this TCR beta chain turned up a few times. As originally analysed: How many nucleated cells were present was estimated from reference gene primer amplification. Profiled with immunoSEQ multiplex PCR; TCRdb holds only in-frame clones, not every one. V and J calls and clone size are copied from that table; D and trimming were computed from the DNA. This sample has more than 45,000 clones, with about four fifths found just once. The CDR3 consists of 14 residues. Per the germline V gene, CDR1 is SNHLY and CDR2 is FYNNEI. V was clipped by 5 bases and J by 12 bases; unmatched bases: 10. The sample originates from a study of blood T cell repertoires in COVID-19. About the research overall: The samples span acute and convalescent COVID-19 from the United States, Italy and Spain. The cDNA or gDNA used as material had been derived from T cells, B-cell-depleted T cells, or PBMCs.

The material sequenced was peripheral blood. This sequence was found in a human donor in a cohort sampled during active COVID-19. The chain uses TRBV2 and TRBJ1-6; 7 bases are shared with TRBD1. The CDR3 DNA reads as TGTGCCAGCAGTAGGCGACAGGGTGGTGAACCCCTCCACTTT. Residues: CASSRRQGGEPLHF.